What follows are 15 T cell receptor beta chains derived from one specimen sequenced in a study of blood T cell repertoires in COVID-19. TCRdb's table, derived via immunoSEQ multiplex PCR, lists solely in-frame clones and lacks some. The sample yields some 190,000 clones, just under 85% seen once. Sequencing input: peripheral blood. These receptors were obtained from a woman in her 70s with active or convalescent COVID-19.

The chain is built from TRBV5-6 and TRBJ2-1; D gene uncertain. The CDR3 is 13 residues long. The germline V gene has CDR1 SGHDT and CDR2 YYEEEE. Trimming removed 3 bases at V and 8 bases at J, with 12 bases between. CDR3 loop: CASSSLSADEQFF. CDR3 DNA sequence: TGTGCCAGCAGCTCCCTTTCTGCGGATGAGCAGTTCTTC.

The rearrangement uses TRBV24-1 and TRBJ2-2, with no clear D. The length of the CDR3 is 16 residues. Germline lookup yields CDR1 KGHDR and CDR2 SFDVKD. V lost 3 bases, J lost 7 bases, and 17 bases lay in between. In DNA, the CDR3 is TGTGCCACCAGTGATAACTCCTATGGGCCCAGCGGGGAGCTGTTTTTT. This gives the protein CATSDNSYGPSGELFF.

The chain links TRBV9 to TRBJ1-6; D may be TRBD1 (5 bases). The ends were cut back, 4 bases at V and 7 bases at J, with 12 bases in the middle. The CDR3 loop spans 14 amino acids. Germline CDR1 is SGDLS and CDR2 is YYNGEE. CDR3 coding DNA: TGTGCCAGCAGCAAACGGGGGGGGAATTCACCCCTCCACTTT. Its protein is CASSKRGGNSPLHF.

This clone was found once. CDR3 nucleotides: TGTGCCAGCAGCTTTATTCGGGCGGGATCCCTCACAGATACGCAGTATTTT. It yields the protein CASSFIRAGSLTDTQYF. This chain connects TRBV7-9 to TRBJ2-3, with D possibly matching TRBD2 (6 bases). This CDR3 is 17 amino acids long. Germline values: CDR1 SEHNR, CDR2 FQNEAQ (reference sequence). V shed 3 bases and J shed 2 bases, with 18 bases lying between them.

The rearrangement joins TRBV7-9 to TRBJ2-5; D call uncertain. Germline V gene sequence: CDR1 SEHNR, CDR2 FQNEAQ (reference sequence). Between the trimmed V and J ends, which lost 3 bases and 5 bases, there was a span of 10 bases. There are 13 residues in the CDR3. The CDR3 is CASSFPAEETQYF. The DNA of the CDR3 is TGTGCCAGCAGCTTCCCCGCGGAGGAGACCCAGTACTTC. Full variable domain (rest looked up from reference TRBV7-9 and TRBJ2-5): DTGVSQNPRHKITKRGQNVTFRCDPISEHNRLYWYRQTLGQGPEFLTYFQNEAQLEKSRLLSDRFSAERPKGSFSTLEIQRTEQGDSAMYLCASSFPAEETQYFGPGTRLLVL.

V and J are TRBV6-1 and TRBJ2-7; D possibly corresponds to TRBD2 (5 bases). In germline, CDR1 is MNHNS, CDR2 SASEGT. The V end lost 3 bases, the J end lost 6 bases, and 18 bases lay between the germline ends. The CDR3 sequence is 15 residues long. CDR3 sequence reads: CASSESGRRGGEQYF. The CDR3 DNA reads TGTGCCAGCAGTGAGAGTGGGAGACGAGGCGGCGAGCAGTACTTC.

CDR3 DNA sequence: TGTGCCAGCAGCATCCTGGATACGCAGTATTTT. Residues: CASSILDTQYF. V gene TRBV5-5 combines with J gene TRBJ2-3; unclear D gene. CDR3 length: 11 residues. With 4 bases removed from V and 6 bases from J, the gap between germline ends came to 6 bases. CDR1 SGHKS and CDR2 YYEKEE come from the germline V gene (reference sequence).

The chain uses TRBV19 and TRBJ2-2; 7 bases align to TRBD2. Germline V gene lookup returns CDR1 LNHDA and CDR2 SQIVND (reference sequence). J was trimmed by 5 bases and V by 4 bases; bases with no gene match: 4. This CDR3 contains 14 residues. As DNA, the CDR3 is TGTGCCAGTAGTACTAGCGGCTGGACCGGGGAGCTGTTTTTT. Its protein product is CASSTSGWTGELFF.

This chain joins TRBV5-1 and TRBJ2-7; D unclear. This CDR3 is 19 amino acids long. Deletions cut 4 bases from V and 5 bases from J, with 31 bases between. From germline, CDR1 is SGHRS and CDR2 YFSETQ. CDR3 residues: CASSPGTIFAPLRLNEQYF. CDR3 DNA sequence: TGCGCCAGCAGCCCGGGTACAATCTTCGCTCCGCTTCGTTTGAACGAGCAGTACTTC.

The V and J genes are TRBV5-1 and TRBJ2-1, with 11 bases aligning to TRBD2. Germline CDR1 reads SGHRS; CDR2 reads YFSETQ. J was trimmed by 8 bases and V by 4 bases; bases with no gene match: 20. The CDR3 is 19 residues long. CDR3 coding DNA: TGCGCCAGCAGCCCGGAGTCAGGTAGCGGGGGGGCGGACGGGGATGAGCAGTTCTTC. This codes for CASSPESGSGGADGDEQFF.

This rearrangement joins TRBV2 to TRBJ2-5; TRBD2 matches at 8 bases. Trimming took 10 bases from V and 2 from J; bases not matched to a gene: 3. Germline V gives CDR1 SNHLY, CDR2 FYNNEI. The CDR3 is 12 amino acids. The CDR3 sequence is CATGGGQETQYF. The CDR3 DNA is TGTGCCACCGGGGGGGGTCAAGAGACCCAGTACTTC.

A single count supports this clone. Written as DNA, the CDR3 is TGTGCCAGCACCCCCTCCCGGGATTATAATTCACCCCTCCACTTT. Its translation is CASTPSRDYNSPLHF. The rearrangement joins TRBV3-1 (or the pseudogene TRBV3-2) to TRBJ1-6; no clear D gene. Trimming left V 7 bases short and J 4 bases short, with 14 bases between. CDR3 length: 15 amino acids. Germline V gene lookup returns CDR1 LGHDT and CDR2 YNNKEL (reference sequence).

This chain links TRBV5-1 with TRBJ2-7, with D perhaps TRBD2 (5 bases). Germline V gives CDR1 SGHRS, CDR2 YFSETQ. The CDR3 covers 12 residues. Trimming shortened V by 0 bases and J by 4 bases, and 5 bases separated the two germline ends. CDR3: CASSLGTYEQYF. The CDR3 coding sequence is TGCGCCAGCAGCTTGGGGACTTACGAGCAGTACTTC.

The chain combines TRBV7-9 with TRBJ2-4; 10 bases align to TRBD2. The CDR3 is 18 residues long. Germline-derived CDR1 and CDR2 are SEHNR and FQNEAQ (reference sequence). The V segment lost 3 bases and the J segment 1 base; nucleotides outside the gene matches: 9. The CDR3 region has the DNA TGTGCCAGCAGCTTCAGCGGGAGGGCCGAGGTGGCCAAAAACATTCAGTACTTC. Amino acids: CASSFSGRAEVAKNIQYF.

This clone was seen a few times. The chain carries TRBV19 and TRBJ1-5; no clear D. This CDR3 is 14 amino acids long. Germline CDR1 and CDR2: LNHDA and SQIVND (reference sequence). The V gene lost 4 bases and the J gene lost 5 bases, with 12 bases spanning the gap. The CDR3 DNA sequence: TGTGCCAGTAGTACCCAATATGGAGATCAGCCCCAGCATTTT. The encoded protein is CASSTQYGDQPQHF.